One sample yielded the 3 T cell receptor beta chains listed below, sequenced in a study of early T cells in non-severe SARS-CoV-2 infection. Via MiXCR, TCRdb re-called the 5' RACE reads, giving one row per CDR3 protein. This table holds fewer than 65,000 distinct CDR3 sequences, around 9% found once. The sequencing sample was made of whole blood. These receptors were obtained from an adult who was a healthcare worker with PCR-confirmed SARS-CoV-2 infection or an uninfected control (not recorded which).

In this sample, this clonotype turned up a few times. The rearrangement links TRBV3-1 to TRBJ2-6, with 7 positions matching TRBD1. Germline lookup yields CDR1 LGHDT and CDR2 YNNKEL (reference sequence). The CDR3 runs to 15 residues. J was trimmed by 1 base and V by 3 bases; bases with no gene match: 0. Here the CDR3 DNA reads TGTGCCAGCAGCCAGACAGGGTCTGGGGCCAACGTCCTGACTTTC. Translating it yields CASSQTGSGANVLTF.

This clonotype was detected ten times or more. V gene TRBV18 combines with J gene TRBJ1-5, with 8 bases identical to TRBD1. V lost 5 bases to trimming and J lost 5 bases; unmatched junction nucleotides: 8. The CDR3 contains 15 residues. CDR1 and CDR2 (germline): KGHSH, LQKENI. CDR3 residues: CASSTGGWGDQPQHF. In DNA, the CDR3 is TGTGCCAGCTCAACAGGGGGTTGGGGAGATCAGCCCCAGCATTTT.

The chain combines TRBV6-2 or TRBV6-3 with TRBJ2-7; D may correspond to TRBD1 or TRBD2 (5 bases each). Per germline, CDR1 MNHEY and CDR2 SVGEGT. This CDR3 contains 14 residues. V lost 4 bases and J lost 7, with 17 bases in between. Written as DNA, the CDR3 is TGTGCCAGCAGTTTGGACCCGGGACCCTCGGAGCAGTACTTC. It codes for CASSLDPGPSEQYF.